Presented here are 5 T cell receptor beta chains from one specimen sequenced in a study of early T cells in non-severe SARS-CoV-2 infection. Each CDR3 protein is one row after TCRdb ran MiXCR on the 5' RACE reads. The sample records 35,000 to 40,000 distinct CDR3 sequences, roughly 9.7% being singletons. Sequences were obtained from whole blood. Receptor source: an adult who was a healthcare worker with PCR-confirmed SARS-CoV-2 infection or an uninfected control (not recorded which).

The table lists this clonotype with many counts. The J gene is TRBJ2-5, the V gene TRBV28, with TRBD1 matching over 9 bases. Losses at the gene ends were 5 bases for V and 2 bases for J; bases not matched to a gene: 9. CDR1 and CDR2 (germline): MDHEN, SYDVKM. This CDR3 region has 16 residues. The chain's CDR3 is CASSHRRTGAQETQYF. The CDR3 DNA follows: TGTGCCAGCAGTCACCGAAGGACAGGGGCACAAGAGACCCAGTACTTC.

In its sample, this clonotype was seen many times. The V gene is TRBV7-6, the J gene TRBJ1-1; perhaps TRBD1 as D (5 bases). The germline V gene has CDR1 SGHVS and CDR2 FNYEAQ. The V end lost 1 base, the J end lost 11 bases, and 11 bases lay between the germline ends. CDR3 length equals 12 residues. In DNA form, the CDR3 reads TGTGCCAGCAGCTTAGGGCGGGGCGACGCTTTCTTT. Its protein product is CASSLGRGDAFF. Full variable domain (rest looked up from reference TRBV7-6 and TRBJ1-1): GAGVSQSPRYKVTKRGQDVALRCDPISGHVSLYWYRQALGQGPEFLTYFNYEAQQDKSGLPNDRFSAERPEGSISTLTIQRTEQRDSAMYRCASSLGRGDAFFGQGTRLTVV.

The CDR3 is CSARLASGGLTDTQYF. Here the CDR3 DNA reads TGCAGTGCTAGGTTGGCTAGCGGGGGCCTCACAGATACGCAGTATTTT. The rearrangement joins TRBV20-1 to TRBJ2-3; 10 bases map to TRBD2. Trimming took 3 bases from V and 2 from J; bases not matched to a gene: 8. The CDR3 loop spans 16 amino acids. Germline values: CDR1 DFQATT, CDR2 SNEGSKA (reference sequence).

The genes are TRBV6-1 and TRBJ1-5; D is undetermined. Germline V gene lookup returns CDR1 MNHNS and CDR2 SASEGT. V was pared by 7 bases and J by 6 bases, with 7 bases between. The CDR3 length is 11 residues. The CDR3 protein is CASTRGQPQHF. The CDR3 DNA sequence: TGTGCCAGCACCCGGGGTCAGCCCCAGCATTTT.

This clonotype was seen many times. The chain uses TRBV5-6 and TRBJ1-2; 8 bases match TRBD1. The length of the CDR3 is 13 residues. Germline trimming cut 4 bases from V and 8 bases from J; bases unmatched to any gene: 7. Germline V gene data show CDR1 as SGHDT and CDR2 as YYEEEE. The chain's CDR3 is CASSHDRGGGYTF. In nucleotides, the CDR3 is TGTGCCAGCAGCCACGACAGGGGAGGCGGCTACACCTTC. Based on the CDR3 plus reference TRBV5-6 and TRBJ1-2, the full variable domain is DAGVTQSPTHLIKTRGQQVTLRCSPKSGHDTVSWYQQALGQGPQFIFQYYEEEERQRGNFPDRFSGHQFPNYSSELNVNALLLGDSALYLCASSHDRGGGYTFGSGTRLTVV.